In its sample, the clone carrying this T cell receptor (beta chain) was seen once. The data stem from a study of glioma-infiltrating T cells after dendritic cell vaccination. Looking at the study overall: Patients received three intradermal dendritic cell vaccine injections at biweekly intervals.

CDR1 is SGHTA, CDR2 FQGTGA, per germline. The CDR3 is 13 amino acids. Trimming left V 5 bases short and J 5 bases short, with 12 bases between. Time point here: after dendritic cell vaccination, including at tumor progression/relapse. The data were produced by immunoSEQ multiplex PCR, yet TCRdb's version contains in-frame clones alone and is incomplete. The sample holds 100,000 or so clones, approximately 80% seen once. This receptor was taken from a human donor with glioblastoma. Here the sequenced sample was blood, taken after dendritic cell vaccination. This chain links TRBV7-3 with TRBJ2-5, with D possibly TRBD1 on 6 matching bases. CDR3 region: CASSRAGEETQYF. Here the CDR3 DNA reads TGTGCCAGCAGCCGTGCAGGGGAGGAGACCCAGTACTTC.